These T cell receptor beta chains were read from a single sample in a study of cytomegalovirus exposure and HLA in healthy donors. TCRdb keeps only in-frame clones here, not all; method: immunoSEQ multiplex PCR. The sample gives roughly 130,000 clones, about 85% of which show up once; more than 1.5% is in the top ten. Input material: PBMCs. Every receptor here comes from a boy between 10 and 17 years old in good health and CMV-seronegative. CDR3s include the opening cysteine and the closing phenylalanine or tryptophan. Each record gives: V gene, clone size, J gene, D gene, CDR3 DNA, CDR3 protein. A D gene is named only where the DNA matches it firmly. The size field is filled for only some rows; it gives once, few, many or a size class.

>TRBV19|.|TRBJ1-2|.
TGTGTCAGTAGTGTACAGGGTTTGCGCGGCTACACCTTC
CVSSVQGLRGYTF
>TRBV12-5|once|TRBJ2-1|TRBD1
TGTGCTAGTGGTTTGGCCGGGACAGGGAGGAATGAGCAGTTCTTC
CASGLAGTGRNEQFF
>TRBV30|.|TRBJ2-7|TRBD2
TGTGCCTGGAGTGGAATACAGCGGGATTCCTACGAGCAGTACTTC
CAWSGIQRDSYEQYF
>TRBV9|once|TRBJ2-1|.
TGTGCCAGCAGCGTAGGGGGGCTTGGGAATGAGCAGTTCTTC
CASSVGGLGNEQFF
>TRBV7-2|.|TRBJ2-1|TRBD2
TGTGCCAGCAGCCATAGACTAGCGAACAATGAGCAGTTCTTC
CASSHRLANNEQFF
>TRBV20-1|.|TRBJ2-5|TRBD1
TGCAGTGGGACAGGTGGGGAGACCCAGTACTTC
CSGTGGETQYF
>TRBV13|.|TRBJ2-7|TRBD2
TGTGCCAGCAGCCCAAAGCGGGGGGACTACGAGCAGTACTTC
CASSPKRGDYEQYF
>TRBV9|.|TRBJ2-4|TRBD2
TGTGCCAGCAGCGTAGTTGGGGGGGGGTCCAAAAACATTCAGTACTTC
CASSVVGGGSKNIQYF
>TRBV5-1|.|TRBJ2-7|TRBD1
TGCGCCAGCAGCTTAGGTCAGGGGGCAAGTGGGGAGCAGTACTTC
CASSLGQGASGEQYF
>TRBV27|.|TRBJ1-3|.
TGTGCCAGCAGTTCAAACTCGCCGTACTCTGGAAACACCATATATTTT
CASSSNSPYSGNTIYF
>TRBV7-2|.|TRBJ1-1|.
TGTGCCAGCAGCTTAGAAGGACAGCTGAACACTGAAGCTTTCTTT
CASSLEGQLNTEAFF
>TRBV9|.|TRBJ2-5|.
TGTGCCAGCAGCGCCGCACTGGACAAGTACCAAGAGACCCAGTACTTC
CASSAALDKYQETQYF
>TRBV9|.|TRBJ1-2|.
TGTGCCAGCAGCGTTTCGACAGATAACTATGGCTACACCTTC
CASSVSTDNYGYTF
>TRBV6-5|.|TRBJ2-1|TRBD1
TGTGCCAGCAGTCCATTGGGACAGGGGGCTAATGAGCAGTTCTTC
CASSPLGQGANEQFF